This T cell receptor beta chain originates from a study of blood T cell repertoires in COVID-19 (TCRdb year 2020). With regard to the full study: Samples covering the acute and convalescent phases of COVID-19 were provided by collaborators in the United States, Italy and Spain. Deeply sampled blood TCRbeta repertoires from subjects exposed to, actively infected with, or recovered from COVID-19 were included in the dataset. The sample metadata nearly always contained a de-identified subject ID, COVID-19 status, age in years and sex. Samples were obtained from the ongoing ImmuneRACE study (first 160 participants) and from 1,254 subjects provided by 6 global collaborators. Where available, HLA class I and class II types were obtained from metadata supplied by the sample provider rather than from assay-based typing. The repertoires were made available in a free public database intended to serve as a resource for research on the immune response to SARS-CoV-2. The prospective study material was composed of cDNA or gDNA derived from T cells, B-cell-depleted T cells, or PBMCs.

Collaborating institutions collected whole blood in K2EDTA tubes following their own protocols. For TCRbeta analysis, collaborator samples were shipped as frozen whole blood, as isolated PBMCs, or as DNA extracted from either sample type. In the case of this clone: This clone's antigen is unknown. Base qualities are missing; no much larger clone stands one base away.

TCRbeta CDR3 regions were amplified from genomic DNA using the immunoSEQ Assay, a bias-controlled multiplex PCR. The authors' analysis ran thus. Nucleated cell counts per sample were estimated from amplification of reference gene primers within the assay. To quantify the absolute abundance of each unique TCRbeta CDR3 rearrangement, sequence reads were collapsed and filtered. For each sample, productive Simpson clonality was calculated as the square root of Simpson's diversity index over productive rearrangements. In its TCRdb copy, this immuneACCESS table keeps in-frame sequences only and misses some clones. Where compared with another copy, unresolved V genes explain less than half of these, and the others have no known cause. The V and J calls and the clone size are those of that table, but D and trimming were determined from the DNA. The sample yields about 83,000 clones; 65% to 85% were counted once. Of the sample, around 16% falls within the top ten clones.

What the work shows at the level of the full study, not this receptor alone: Clinical and demographic metadata were provided uncurated, with the amount varying by source and participant.

The TCR comes from an elderly woman with acute or convalescent COVID-19. Sample: peripheral blood.

CDR3 loop: CASSSQTGKAFF. The DNA sequence is TGTGCCAGCAGTTCCCAGACAGGGAAGGCTTTCTTT. The chain is assembled from TRBV28 and TRBJ1-1, with TRBD1 identical over 7 junction bases. The germline V and J ends show losses of 4 bases and 11 bases respectively, and no gene match explains 7 bases of the junction. CDR1 MDHEN and CDR2 SYDVKM are derived from the germline V gene. Its CDR3 holds 12 amino acids, cysteine through phenylalanine. The DNA shown is the 36-base CDR3, in frame from base 1.